Listed below are T cell receptor beta chains from one sample, sequenced in a study of post-analysis software for immune sequencing data. TCRdb called the PCR reads again in MiXCR, with one record for every CDR3 protein. There are fewer than 850,000 distinct CDR3 sequences in the sample; 25% to 30% occur only once, and approximately 0.55% lies in the top ten. Sequencing input: blood. Receptors were obtained from a girl aged 10 to 17 with multiple sclerosis. Each CDR3 is given with its conserved first and last residue. Each record gives: J gene, V gene, D gene, clone size, CDR3 DNA, CDR3 protein. D genes are given only for firm matches. Not every row has a clone size; where given, it reads once, few, many or a size class.

TRBJ2-1,TRBV6-6,-,-,TGTGCCAGCAGTTACGTAGTAGCGAATGAGCAGTTCTTC,CASSYVVANEQFF
TRBJ2-7,TRBV6-2/TRBV6-3,TRBD2,few,TGTGCCAGCAGTGCTGGGGGGGAACCCTACGAGCAGTACTTC,CASSAGGEPYEQYF
TRBJ1-2,TRBV7-2,-,many,TGTGCCAGCAGCCCCCTTGTCAGGGGATTAGGTGGCTACACCTTC,CASSPLVRGLGGYTF
TRBJ1-5,TRBV4-1,-,-,TGCGCCAGCAGCCAAGATTCAGGGAGCAATCAGCCCCAGCATTTT,CASSQDSGSNQPQHF
TRBJ1-4,TRBV18,-,-,TGTGCCAGCTCGCAATACCGGGACGTAACTAATGAAAAACTGTTTTTT,CASSQYRDVTNEKLFF
TRBJ2-1,TRBV15,-,few,TGTGCCACCAGCGGAAGGGGTACGTACAATGAGCAGTTCTTC,CATSGRGTYNEQFF
TRBJ1-2,TRBV28,-,few,TGTGCCAGCCACCGAGGGGGTGGTGGCTACACCTTC,CASHRGGGGYTF
TRBJ2-7,TRBV28,-,-,TGTGCCAGCAGTGATCTCGGGGACACAGCCTCCTACGAGCAGTACTTC,CASSDLGDTASYEQYF
TRBJ2-1,TRBV7-9,-,few,TGTGCCAGCAGCTTAGCGGGTTCGGCGGGGAGCTCCTACAATGAGCAGTTCTTC,CASSLAGSAGSSYNEQFF
TRBJ2-2,TRBV7-8,-,-,TGTGCCAGCAGCGCAATTGGGTCGGGGGAGCTGTTTTTT,CASSAIGSGELFF
TRBJ2-1,TRBV29-1,TRBD1,few,TGCAGCGTATCGACAGGGGGTCGCCTCCGAGGGTACAATGAGCAGTTCTTC,CSVSTGGRLRGYNEQFF
TRBJ2-1,TRBV7-8,-,many,TGTGCCAGCAGCTTCCCTAGCCGTAATGAGCAGTTCTTC,CASSFPSRNEQFF
TRBJ2-5,TRBV5-1,-,-,TGCGCCAGCAGCTTGTTCCCCCGGTCCACCCAAGAGACCCAGTACTTC,CASSLFPRSTQETQYF
TRBJ2-5,TRBV20-1,-,many,TGCAGTGCTGATCGGGGGCTCCGAGAGACCCAGTACTTC,CSADRGLRETQYF
TRBJ2-3,TRBV5-1,TRBD1,-,TGCGCCAGCAGCCTGTTGGCCGGGACAGCAGCCACAGATACGCAGTATTTT,CASSLLAGTAATDTQYF
TRBJ1-1,TRBV5-1,-,few,TGCGCCAGCAGCTTGGATGGCAGGGCACATATGAACACTGAAGCTTTCTTT,CASSLDGRAHMNTEAFF
TRBJ1-6,TRBV20-1,-,few,TGCAGTGCTAGAGCGGGGGTATCGTCCTATAATTCACCCCTCCACTTT,CSARAGVSSYNSPLHF
TRBJ1-5,TRBV12-3/TRBV12-4,-,-,TGTGCCAGCAGAGGAGGGAGTAGCAATCAGCCCCAGCATTTT,CASRGGSSNQPQHF
TRBJ2-5,TRBV29-1,TRBD1,few,TGCAGCGTTGAAGATAACCCGACAGGGTCAGAGACCCAGTACTTC,CSVEDNPTGSETQYF
TRBJ2-7,TRBV10-3,TRBD1,-,TGTGCCATCAAGGGGACAGGGAACACCTACGAGCAGTACTTC,CAIKGTGNTYEQYF
TRBJ2-7,TRBV14,-,-,TGTGCCAGCAGCCAAGCCGGCCCCTTCTACGAGCAGTACTTC,CASSQAGPFYEQYF
TRBJ2-1,TRBV5-5,TRBD2,few,TGTGCCAGCAGCTTGTATGGAGTGACTAGCGGGAGGGCGGGCGATGAGCAGTTCTTC,CASSLYGVTSGRAGDEQFF
TRBJ2-3,TRBV20-1,-,-,TGCAGTGCCACGACGGACCGAGCGGACCCAGATACGCAGTATTTT,CSATTDRADPDTQYF
TRBJ2-5,TRBV20-1,-,few,TGCAGTGCTAGTGCAGGGAACGGCCAAGAGACCCAGTACTTC,CSASAGNGQETQYF
TRBJ1-1,TRBV6-1,-,-,TGTGCCAGCAGTAACAAAGGACGGATGAACACTGAAGCTTTCTTT,CASSNKGRMNTEAFF
TRBJ2-1,TRBV5-8,-,-,TGTGCCAGTAGCTTGGCCCTCGCGGGAACGCAAAATGCTGAGCAGTTCTTC,CASSLALAGTQNAEQFF
TRBJ1-2,TRBV29-1,-,many,TGCAGCGACCTGGGGCAGGGAGGCTACACCTTC,CSDLGQGGYTF
TRBJ1-4,TRBV20-1,-,-,TGCAGTGCCCCAAACGGAGGTTACGAAAAACTGTTTTTT,CSAPNGGYEKLFF
TRBJ1-5,TRBV28,-,-,TGTGCCAGCAGTTTTCACGGGGCTGAGACGAGCAATCAGCCCCAGCATTTT,CASSFHGAETSNQPQHF
TRBJ1-5,TRBV20-1,-,-,TGCAGTGCTAGGGTAACGGAATATCAGCCCCAGCATTTT,CSARVTEYQPQHF
TRBJ2-7,TRBV28,-,-,TGTGCCAGCAGTCTGCAGGGACACTACAATGAGCAGTACTTC,CASSLQGHYNEQYF
TRBJ1-5,TRBV6-6,TRBD1,-,TGTGCCAGCAGTCAGATAACAGGGGGCAATCAGCCCCAGCATTTT,CASSQITGGNQPQHF
TRBJ2-1,TRBV6-2/TRBV6-3,TRBD2,-,TGTGCCAGCAGTTACGGGACTAGCGGGAGTATCTATGAGCAGTTCTTC,CASSYGTSGSIYEQFF
TRBJ2-1,TRBV20-1,TRBD2,-,TGCAGTGCCAGTAGCTTGGGAGGGAGAAATGAGCAGTTCTTC,CSASSLGGRNEQFF
TRBJ2-5,TRBV5-1,-,few,TGCGCCAGCAGCTTGGAGGCGACACCGGGAGAGACCCAGTACTTC,CASSLEATPGETQYF
TRBJ2-2,TRBV5-8,TRBD1,-,TGTGCCAGCAGCTTGGGACAGGGGTTTACCGGGGAGCTGTTTTTT,CASSLGQGFTGELFF
TRBJ2-3,TRBV5-1,TRBD1,-,TGCGCCAGCAGCGGGAGACAGGGCGGAGCAGATACGCAGTATTTT,CASSGRQGGADTQYF
TRBJ2-4,TRBV5-1,TRBD1,few,TGCGCCAGCAGCTACGGACAGGGGGTGAACATTCAGTACTTC,CASSYGQGVNIQYF
TRBJ2-4,TRBV5-4,TRBD1,-,TGTGCCAGCCGACTGGGACAGGGGGTTGCCAAAAACATTCAGTACTTC,CASRLGQGVAKNIQYF
TRBJ2-1,TRBV29-1,-,few,TGCAGCGTGAGGACGTTCCTCTACAATGAGCAGTTCTTC,CSVRTFLYNEQFF
TRBJ1-5,TRBV12-3/TRBV12-4,-,-,TGTGCCAGCAGTGCTGTCGGTCAGCCCCAGCATTTT,CASSAVGQPQHF
TRBJ2-1,TRBV4-1,-,-,TGCGCCAGCAGCCAAGGGACTGGTTTCTACAATGAGCAGTTCTTC,CASSQGTGFYNEQFF
TRBJ2-1,TRBV5-1,TRBD2,-,TGCGCCAGCAGCTTGGCCCTGGGTTTTGGGACTAGCGGGGGAAATGAGCAGTTCTTC,CASSLALGFGTSGGNEQFF
TRBJ2-5,TRBV5-1,TRBD2,-,TGCGCCAGCAGCTTCGAGGGACTAGCGTATAACTTGGAGCAGTACTTC,CASSFEGLAYNLEQYF
TRBJ2-1,TRBV20-1,-,few,TGCAGTGCCAGGACAGCGTACAATGAGCAGTTCTTC,CSARTAYNEQFF
TRBJ2-1,TRBV29-1,TRBD1,many,TGCAGCGTTGATAGGACAGGGTATCCGTTCTTC,CSVDRTGYPFF
TRBJ2-1,TRBV10-3,TRBD2,few,TGTGCCATCAGTCCATCGCAGGGAGGGAGGGAGCAGTTCTTC,CAISPSQGGREQFF
TRBJ1-2,TRBV3-1,-,-,TGTGCCAGCAGCCAAGTACGACGGGGGGGTGGCTACACCTTC,CASSQVRRGGGYTF
TRBJ2-1,TRBV9,TRBD2,few,TGTGCCAGCAGCGTGCTAGCGGGAGTTTCAGATGGTAGTGAGCAGTTCTTC,CASSVLAGVSDGSEQFF
TRBJ1-2,TRBV6-5,-,many,TGTGCCAGCAGCCCACAGGGTGTCTATGGCTACACCTTC,CASSPQGVYGYTF